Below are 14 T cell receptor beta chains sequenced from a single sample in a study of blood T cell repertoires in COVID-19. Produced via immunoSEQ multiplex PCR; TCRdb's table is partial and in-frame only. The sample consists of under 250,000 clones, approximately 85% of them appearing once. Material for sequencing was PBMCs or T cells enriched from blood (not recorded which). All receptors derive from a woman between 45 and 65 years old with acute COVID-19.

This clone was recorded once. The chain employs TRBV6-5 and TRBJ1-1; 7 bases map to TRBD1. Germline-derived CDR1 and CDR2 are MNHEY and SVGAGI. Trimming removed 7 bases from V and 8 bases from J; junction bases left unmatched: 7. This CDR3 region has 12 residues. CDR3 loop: CASTEGGAEAFF. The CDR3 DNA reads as TGTGCCAGCACCGAAGGGGGCGCGGAAGCTTTCTTT.

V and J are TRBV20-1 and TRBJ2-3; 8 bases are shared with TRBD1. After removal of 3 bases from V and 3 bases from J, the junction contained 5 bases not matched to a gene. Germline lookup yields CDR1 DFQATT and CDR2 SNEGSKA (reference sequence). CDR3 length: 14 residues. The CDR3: CSASWQGATDTQYF. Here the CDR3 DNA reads TGCAGTGCTAGTTGGCAGGGGGCGACAGATACGCAGTATTTT.

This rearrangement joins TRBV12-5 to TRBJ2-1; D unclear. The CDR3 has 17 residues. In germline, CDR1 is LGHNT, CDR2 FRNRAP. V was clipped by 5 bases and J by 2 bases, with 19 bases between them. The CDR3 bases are TGTGCTAGTGGTCCCCCGCCCATTAATCGCGCCTACAATGAGCAGTTCTTC. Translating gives CASGPPPINRAYNEQFF.

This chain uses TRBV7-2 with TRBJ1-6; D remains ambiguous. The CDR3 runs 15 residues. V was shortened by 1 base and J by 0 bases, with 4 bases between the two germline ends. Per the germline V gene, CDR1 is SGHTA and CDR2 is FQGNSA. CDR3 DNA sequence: TGTGCCAGCAGCTTAGACAGCTCCTATAATTCACCCCTCCACTTT. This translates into CASSLDSSYNSPLHF.

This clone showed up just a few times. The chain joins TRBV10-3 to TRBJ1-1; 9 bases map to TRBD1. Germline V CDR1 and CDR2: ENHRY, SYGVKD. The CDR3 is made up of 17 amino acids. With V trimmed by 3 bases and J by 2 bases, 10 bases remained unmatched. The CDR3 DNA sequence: TGTGCCATCAGTGATAGGGGACAGGGAAGATTTAACACTGAAGCTTTCTTT. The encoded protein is CAISDRGQGRFNTEAFF.

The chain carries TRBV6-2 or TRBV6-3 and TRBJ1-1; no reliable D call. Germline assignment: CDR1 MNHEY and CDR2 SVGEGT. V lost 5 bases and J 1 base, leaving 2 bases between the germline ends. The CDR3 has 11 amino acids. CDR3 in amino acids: CASSRNTEAFF. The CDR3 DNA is TGTGCCAGCAGTCGGAACACTGAAGCTTTCTTT.

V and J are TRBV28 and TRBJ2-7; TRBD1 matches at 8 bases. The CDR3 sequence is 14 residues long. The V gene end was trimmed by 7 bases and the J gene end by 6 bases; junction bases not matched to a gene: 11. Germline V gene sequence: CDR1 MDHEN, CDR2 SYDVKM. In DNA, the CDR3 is TGTGCCAGCACCTCAGGGGGCATCTCGGCCGAGCAGTACTTC. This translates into CASTSGGISAEQYF.

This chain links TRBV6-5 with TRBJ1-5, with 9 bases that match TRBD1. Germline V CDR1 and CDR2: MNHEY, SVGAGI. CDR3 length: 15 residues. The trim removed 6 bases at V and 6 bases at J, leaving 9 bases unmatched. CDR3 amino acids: CASSSGTGFSQPQHF. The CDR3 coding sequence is TGTGCCAGCAGCTCCGGGACAGGGTTTTCTCAGCCCCAGCATTTT.

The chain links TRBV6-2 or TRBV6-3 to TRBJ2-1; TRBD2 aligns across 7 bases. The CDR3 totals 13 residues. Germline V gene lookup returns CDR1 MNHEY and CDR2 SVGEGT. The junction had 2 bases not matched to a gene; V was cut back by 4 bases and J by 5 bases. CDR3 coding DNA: TGTGCCAGCAGTTCTCGGGGGGACAATGAGCAGTTCTTC. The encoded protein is CASSSRGDNEQFF.

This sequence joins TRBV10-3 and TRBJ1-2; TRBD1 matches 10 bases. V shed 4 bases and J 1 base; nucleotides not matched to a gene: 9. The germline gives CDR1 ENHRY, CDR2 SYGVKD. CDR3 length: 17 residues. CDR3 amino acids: CAISGGPGQGINYGYTF. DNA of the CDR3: TGTGCCATCAGTGGGGGCCCGGGACAGGGGATTAACTATGGCTACACCTTC.

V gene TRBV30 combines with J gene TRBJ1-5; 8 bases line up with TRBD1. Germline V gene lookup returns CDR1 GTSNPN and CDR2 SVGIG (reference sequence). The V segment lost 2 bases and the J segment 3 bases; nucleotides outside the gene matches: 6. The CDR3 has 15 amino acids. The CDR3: CAWSQQTGVNQPQHF. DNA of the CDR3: TGTGCCTGGAGTCAACAGACAGGGGTCAATCAGCCCCAGCATTTT.

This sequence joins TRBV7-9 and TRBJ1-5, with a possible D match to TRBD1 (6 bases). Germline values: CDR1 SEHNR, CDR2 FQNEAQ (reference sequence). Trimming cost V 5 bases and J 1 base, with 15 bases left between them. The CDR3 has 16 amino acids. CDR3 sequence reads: CASSMGGGNSNQPQHF. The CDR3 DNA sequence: TGTGCCAGCAGCATGGGGGGGGGCAACAGCAATCAGCCCCAGCATTTT.

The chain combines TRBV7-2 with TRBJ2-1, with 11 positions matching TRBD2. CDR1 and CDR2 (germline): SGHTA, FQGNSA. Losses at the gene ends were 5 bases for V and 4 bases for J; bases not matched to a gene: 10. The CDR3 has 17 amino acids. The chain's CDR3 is CASSPTQLAGDYNEQFF. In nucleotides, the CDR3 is TGTGCCAGCAGCCCTACTCAACTAGCGGGGGATTACAATGAGCAGTTCTTC.

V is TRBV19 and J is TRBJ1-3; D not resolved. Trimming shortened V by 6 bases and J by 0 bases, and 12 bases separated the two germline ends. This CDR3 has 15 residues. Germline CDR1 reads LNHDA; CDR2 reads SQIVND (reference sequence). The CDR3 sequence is CASRQSGSSGNTIYF. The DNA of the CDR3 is TGTGCCAGTAGGCAGTCGGGATCCTCTGGAAACACCATATATTTT.